This T cell receptor beta chain was captured by sequencing in a study of beta chain features in type 1 diabetes (dated by TCRdb to 2017 to 2018). Some background on the complete study: Mean age, gender distribution, total cell number and subset yield were not different between patients and healthy donors. A total of over 95,000,000 sorted cells were examined across all samples, and RNA yield correlated strongly with the number of cells per subset. The study compared TCRB repertoires of sorted circulating CD4+ T cell subsets between recently diagnosed type 1 diabetes patients and matched healthy donors. Whereas all 28 donors provided naive and central memory subsets, regulatory and stem cell-like memory subsets were isolated from just 8 patients and about 8 healthy donors.

Broader findings and caveats from the paper: Only small numbers of individuals were included in the HLA sub-analyses, which left unresolved whether HLA type had any influence on TCRB rearrangement. The naive, central memory and regulatory TCRB repertoires appeared to resemble one another more closely among patients than among healthy donors. Fewer insertions and more nucleotide deletions at VDJ recombination sites were observed in patients with type 1 diabetes, implying thymic rearrangement abnormalities. Because cDNA was sequenced instead of genomic DNA, activated cells with high expression could be over-represented, although the groups did not differ in activation or CD3 levels. Shorter templates might have been favored by PCR, but patient and control samples were amplified and corrected together, so both groups would have been affected equally by any skew. A moderate but significant shortening of TCRB CDR3 length was observed in type 1 diabetes patients in all four CD4+ subsets.

All of the isolated RNA was reverse transcribed with the High Capacity cDNA Reverse Transcription Kit, so expressed TCRB transcripts were sequenced. Naive, central memory and regulatory T cell samples underwent deep immunoSEQ sequencing, averaging about 3.3 million total reads per sample. Sorted cells were lysed in RLT buffer, and RNA was extracted using DNase-treated RNeasy Micro or Mini kits according to cell number. To prevent cross-contamination, every cell subset was processed on its own, while patient and healthy donor samples were processed together. Using the immunoSEQ multiplex PCR, TCRB sequences were amplified from cDNA into 87-bp fragments spanning the CDR3 region. The amplicons were sequenced using the Illumina HiSeq platform. Per the authors' processing: PCR bias was computationally corrected using synthetic template baselines, reads within Hamming distance 2 were collapsed, and singletons that could not be merged were discarded. Reads were aligned to IMGT to assign V, D and J genes, CDR3 length, and insertions or deletions at six rearrangement sites. Within each subset, clonotype counts were normalized to the number of sorted cells before true diversity and Gini coefficients were calculated with the tcR R package. The overlap coefficient, calculated on TCRB nucleotide sequences, was used to quantify repertoire sharing. The source is immuneACCESS, and TCRdb retained only in-frame sequences with V and J called. Part of the clones is not carried over; for the studies checked, unresolved V genes explain less than half of this, and the remainder is unexplained. Clonal size and the V and J genes are those of that table, whereas D and trimming came from the DNA. The sample profile shows around 100,000 clones; 25% to 30% of them were found once. More than 0.5% of the sample goes to the ten largest clones.

Worth noting for this clone: No antigen is known for it. Base qualities are not at hand, and no much larger clone is one base apart.

The CDR3 covers 15 residues, taking in both the cysteine and the phenylalanine. Only the CDR3 part of the read is kept: 45 bases, read in frame from the first base. Trimming takes 5 bases off V and 4 bases off J; junction bases not matched to a gene: 6. The CDR1 and CDR2 encoded by the germline V gene are SGHRS and YFSETQ. Each donor gave one peripheral blood draw, approximately 110 mL on average, collected into heparinised tubes. A BD FACSAria II and a panel including CD45RO, CCR7, CD25, CD127, CD95 and CD27 were used to sort naive, central memory, regulatory and stem cell-like memory CD4+ T cells. A purity above 95% was achieved for all sorted populations. Right away, PBMCs were isolated by Lymphoprep density gradient centrifugation and were stained directly, with no culture step. To minimize batch effects, samples were stained and sorted in pairs, one healthy donor with one patient per experiment.

Here the chain combines TRBV5-1 and TRBJ2-6; TRBD1 matches 7 bases in the middle. The sequence was obtained from a woman aged 18 to 35 with type 1 diabetes. Specimen: central memory CD4+ T cells from blood. The DNA sequence is TGCGCCAGCAGTCAGACAGGGCCCGGGGCCAACGTCCTGACTTTC. It translates as CASSQTGPGANVLTF.